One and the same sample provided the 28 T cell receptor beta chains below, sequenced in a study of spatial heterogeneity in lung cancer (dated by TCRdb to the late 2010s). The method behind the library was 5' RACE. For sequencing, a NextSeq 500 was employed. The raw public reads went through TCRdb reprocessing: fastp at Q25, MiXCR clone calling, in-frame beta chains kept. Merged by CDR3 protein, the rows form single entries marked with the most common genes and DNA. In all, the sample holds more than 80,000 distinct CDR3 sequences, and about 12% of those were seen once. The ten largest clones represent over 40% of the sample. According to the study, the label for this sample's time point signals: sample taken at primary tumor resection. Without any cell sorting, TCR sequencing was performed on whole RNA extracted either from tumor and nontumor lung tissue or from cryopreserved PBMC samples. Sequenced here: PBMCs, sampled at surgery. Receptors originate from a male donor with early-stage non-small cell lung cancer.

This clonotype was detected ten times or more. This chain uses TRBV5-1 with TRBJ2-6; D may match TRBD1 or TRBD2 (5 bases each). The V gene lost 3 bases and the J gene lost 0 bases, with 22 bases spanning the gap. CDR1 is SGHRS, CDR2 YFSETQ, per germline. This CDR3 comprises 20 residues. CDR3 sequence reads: CASSYSLVGRVSSGANVLTF. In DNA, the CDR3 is TGCGCCAGCAGCTATTCTCTCGTGGGACGGGTGAGCTCTGGGGCCAACGTCCTGACTTTC.

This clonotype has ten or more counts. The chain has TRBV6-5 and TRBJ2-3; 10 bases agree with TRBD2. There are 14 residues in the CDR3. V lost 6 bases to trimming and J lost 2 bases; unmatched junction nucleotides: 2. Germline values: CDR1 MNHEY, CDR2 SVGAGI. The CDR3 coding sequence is TGTGCCAGCAGCACTAGCGGGGTCACAGATACGCAGTATTTT. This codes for CASSTSGVTDTQYF.

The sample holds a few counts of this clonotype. CDR3 loop: CASSLGGSGSVEQFF. DNA of the CDR3: TGTGCCAGCAGCTTAGGTGGTAGCGGGAGCGTTGAGCAGTTCTTC. The gene calls are TRBV7-2 and TRBJ2-1; 9 nucleotides line up with TRBD2. Germline trimming cut 1 base from V and 9 bases from J; bases unmatched to any gene: 7. This CDR3 has 15 amino acids. In germline, CDR1 is SGHTA, CDR2 FQGNSA.

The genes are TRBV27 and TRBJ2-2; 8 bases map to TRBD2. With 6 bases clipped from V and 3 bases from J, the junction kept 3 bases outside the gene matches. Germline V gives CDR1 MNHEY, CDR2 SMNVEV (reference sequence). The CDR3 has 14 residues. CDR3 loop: CASRGLADTGELFF. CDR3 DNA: TGTGCCAGCAGAGGACTAGCTGACACCGGGGAGCTGTTTTTT.

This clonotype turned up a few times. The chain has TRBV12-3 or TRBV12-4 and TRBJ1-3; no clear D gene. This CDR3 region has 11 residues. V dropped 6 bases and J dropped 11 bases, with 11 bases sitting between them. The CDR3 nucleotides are TGTGCCAGCAGCGCCTGGGGTTCCATATATTTT. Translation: CASSAWGSIYF.

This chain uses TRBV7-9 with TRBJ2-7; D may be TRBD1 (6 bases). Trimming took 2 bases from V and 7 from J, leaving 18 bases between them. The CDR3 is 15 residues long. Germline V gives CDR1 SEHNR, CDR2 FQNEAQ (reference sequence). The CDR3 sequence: CASSLRGGSGTEQYF. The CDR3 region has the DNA TGTGCCAGCAGCTTACGTGGCGGGTCAGGGACAGAGCAGTACTTC.

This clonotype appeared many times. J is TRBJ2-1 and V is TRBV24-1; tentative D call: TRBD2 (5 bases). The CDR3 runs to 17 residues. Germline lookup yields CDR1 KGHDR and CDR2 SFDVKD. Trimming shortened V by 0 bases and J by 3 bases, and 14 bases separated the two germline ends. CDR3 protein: CATSDLRPGLSYNEQFF. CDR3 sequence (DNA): TGTGCCACCAGTGATTTGCGTCCGGGGTTAAGCTACAATGAGCAGTTCTTC.

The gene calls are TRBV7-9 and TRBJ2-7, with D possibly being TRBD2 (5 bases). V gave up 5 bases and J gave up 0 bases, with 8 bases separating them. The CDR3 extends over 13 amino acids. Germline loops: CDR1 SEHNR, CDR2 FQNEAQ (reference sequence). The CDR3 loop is CASSEGSSYEQYF. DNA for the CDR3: TGTGCCAGCAGCGAAGGGAGCTCCTACGAGCAGTACTTC.

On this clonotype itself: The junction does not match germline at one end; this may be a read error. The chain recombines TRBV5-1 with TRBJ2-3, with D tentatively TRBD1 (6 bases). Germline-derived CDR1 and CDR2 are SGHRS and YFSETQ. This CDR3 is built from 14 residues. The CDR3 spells CASSWTDSIDTQYF. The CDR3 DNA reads TGCGCCAGCAGCTGGACAGATAGCATAGATACGCAGTATTTT. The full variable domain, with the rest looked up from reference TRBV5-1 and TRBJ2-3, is KAGVTQTPRYLIKTRGQQVTLSCSPISGHRSVSWYQQTPGQGLQFLFEYFSETQRNKGNFPGRFSGRQFSNSRSEMNVSTLELGDSALYLCASSWTDSIDTQYFGPGTRLTVL.

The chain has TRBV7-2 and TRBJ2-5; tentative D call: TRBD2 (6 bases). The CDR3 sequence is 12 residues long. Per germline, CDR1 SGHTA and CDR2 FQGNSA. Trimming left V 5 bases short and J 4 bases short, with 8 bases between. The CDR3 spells CASSRDSETQYF. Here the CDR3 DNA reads TGTGCCAGCAGCCGGGACTCAGAGACCCAGTACTTC.

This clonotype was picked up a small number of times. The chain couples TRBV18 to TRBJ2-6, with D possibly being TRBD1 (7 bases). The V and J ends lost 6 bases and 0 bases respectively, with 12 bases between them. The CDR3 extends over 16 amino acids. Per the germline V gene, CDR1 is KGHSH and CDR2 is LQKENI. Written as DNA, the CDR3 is TGTGCCAGCTCGCGGGACAGCAGCTCTGGGGCCAACGTCCTGACTTTC. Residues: CASSRDSSSGANVLTF.

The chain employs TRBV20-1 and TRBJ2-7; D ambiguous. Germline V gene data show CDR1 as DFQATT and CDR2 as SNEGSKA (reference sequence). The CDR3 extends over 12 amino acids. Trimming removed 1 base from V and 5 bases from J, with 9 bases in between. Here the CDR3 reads CSARVGSHEQYF. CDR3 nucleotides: TGCAGTGCTAGAGTCGGCAGCCACGAGCAGTACTTC.

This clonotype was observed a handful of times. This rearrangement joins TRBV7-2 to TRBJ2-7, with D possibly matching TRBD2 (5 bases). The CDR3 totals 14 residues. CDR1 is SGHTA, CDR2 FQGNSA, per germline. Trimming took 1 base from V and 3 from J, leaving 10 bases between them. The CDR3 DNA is TGTGCCAGCAGCTTAGGGGAGCGGCGCTACGAGCAGTACTTC. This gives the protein CASSLGERRYEQYF.

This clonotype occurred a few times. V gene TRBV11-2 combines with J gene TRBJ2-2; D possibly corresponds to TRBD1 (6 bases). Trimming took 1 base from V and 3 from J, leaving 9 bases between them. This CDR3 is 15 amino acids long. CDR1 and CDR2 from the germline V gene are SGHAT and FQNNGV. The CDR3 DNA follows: TGTGCCAGCAGCTTAGGGAGGACAGACACCGGGGAGCTGTTTTTT. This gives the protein CASSLGRTDTGELFF.

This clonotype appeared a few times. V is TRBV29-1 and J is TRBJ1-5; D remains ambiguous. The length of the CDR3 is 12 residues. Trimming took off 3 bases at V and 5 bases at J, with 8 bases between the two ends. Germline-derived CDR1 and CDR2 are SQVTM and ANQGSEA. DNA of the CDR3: TGCAGCGTTGAGCTCGGTTATCAGCCCCAGCATTTT. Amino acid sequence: CSVELGYQPQHF.

CDR3 loop: CASSLDGANGANVLTF. The CDR3 region has the DNA TGCGCCAGCAGCTTGGACGGGGCCAATGGGGCCAACGTCCTGACTTTC. The chain couples TRBV5-1 to TRBJ2-6; D tentatively reads TRBD1 or TRBD2 (5 bases each). This CDR3 spans 16 amino acids. V lost 0 bases and J lost 3, with 10 bases in between. The V gene's germline CDR1 is SGHRS and CDR2 YFSETQ. The whole variable domain, remainder taken from reference TRBV5-1 and TRBJ2-6, is KAGVTQTPRYLIKTRGQQVTLSCSPISGHRSVSWYQQTPGQGLQFLFEYFSETQRNKGNFPGRFSGRQFSNSRSEMNVSTLELGDSALYLCASSLDGANGANVLTFGAGSRLTVL.

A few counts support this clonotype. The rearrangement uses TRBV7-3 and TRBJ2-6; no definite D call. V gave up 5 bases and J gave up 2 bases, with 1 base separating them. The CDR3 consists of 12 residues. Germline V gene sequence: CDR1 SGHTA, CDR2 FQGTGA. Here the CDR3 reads CASSPGANVLTF. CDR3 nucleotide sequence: TGTGCCAGCAGCCCTGGGGCCAACGTCCTGACTTTC.

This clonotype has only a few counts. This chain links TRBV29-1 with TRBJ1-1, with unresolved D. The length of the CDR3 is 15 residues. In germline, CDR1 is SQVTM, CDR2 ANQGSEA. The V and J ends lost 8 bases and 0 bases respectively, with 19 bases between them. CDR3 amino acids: CSTAPLGGMNTEAFF. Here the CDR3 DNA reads TGCAGCACTGCGCCGCTGGGAGGGATGAACACTGAAGCTTTCTTT.

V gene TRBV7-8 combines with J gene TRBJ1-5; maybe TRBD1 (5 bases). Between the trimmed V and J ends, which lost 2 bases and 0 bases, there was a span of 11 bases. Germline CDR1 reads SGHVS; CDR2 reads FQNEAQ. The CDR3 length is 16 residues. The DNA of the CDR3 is TGTGCCAGCAGCTTACTCCGGGGCCGTAGCAATCAGCCCCAGCATTTT. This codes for CASSLLRGRSNQPQHF.

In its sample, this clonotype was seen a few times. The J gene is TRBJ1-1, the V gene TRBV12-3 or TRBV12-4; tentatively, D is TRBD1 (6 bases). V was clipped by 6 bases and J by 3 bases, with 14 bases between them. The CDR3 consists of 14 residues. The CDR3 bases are TGTGCCAGCAGCAAACAGGGCCGGGACACTGAAGCTTTCTTT. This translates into CASSKQGRDTEAFF.

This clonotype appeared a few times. CDR3 bases: TGCGCCAGCAGCCGGACGCGCGCCTACGAGCAGTACTTC. Translating it yields CASSRTRAYEQYF. The chain has TRBV4-3 and TRBJ2-7; D not resolved. V was clipped by 4 bases and J by 2 bases, with 9 bases between them. The V gene's germline CDR1 is LGHNA and CDR2 YSLEER. The CDR3 has 13 amino acids.

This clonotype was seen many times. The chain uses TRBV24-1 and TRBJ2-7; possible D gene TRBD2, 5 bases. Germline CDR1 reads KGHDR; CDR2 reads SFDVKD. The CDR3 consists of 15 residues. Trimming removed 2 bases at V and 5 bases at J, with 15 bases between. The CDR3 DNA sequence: TGTGCCACCAGTGATTCGTCGGACTGGGCCAACGAGCAGTACTTC. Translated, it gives CATSDSSDWANEQYF.

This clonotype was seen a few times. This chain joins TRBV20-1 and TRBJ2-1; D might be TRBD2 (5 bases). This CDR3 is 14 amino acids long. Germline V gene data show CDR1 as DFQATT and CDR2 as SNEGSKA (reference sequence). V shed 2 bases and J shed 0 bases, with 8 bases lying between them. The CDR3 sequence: CSARLASSYNEQFF. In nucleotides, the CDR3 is TGCAGTGCTAGACTAGCTAGCTCCTACAATGAGCAGTTCTTC.

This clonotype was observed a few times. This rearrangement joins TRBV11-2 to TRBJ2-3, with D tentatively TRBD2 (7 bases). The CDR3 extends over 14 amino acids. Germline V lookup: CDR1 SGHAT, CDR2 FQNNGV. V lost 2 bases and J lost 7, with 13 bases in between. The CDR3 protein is CASSLYGGAHTQYF. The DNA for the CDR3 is TGTGCCAGCAGCTTATATGGGGGGGCTCATACGCAGTATTTT.

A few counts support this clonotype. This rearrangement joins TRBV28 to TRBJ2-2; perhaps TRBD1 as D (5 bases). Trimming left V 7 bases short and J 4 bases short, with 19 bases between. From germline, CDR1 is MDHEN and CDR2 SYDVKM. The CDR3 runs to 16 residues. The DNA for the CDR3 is TGTGCCAGCACCTTTGACAGTACCCTACCCACCGGGGAGCTGTTTTTT. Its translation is CASTFDSTLPTGELFF.

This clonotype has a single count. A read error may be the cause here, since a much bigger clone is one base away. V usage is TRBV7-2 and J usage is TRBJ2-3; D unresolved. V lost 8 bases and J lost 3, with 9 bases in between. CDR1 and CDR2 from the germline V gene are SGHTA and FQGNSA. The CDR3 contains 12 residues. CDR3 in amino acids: CASCPITDTQYF. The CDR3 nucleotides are TGTGCCAGCTGCCCCATTACAGATACGCAGTATTTT.

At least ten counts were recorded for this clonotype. CDR3 amino acids: CASSQRLLGSIQYF. The CDR3, as DNA: TGTGCCAGCAGCCAAAGGTTACTAGGGAGCATTCAGTACTTC. V and J are TRBV16 and TRBJ2-4, with D maybe TRBD2 (5 bases). V lost 2 bases to trimming and J lost 9 bases, with 14 bases between them. This CDR3 spans 14 amino acids. Per the germline V gene, CDR1 is KGHSY and CDR2 is FQNENV.

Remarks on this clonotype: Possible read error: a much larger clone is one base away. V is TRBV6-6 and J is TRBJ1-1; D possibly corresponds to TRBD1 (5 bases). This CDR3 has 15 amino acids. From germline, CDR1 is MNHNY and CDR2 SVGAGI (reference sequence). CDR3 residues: CVSSYPTTRGTEAFF. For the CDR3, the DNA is TGTGTCAGCAGTTACCCGACGACCCGAGGGACGGAAGCTTTCTTT.